The 14 T cell receptor beta chains below were found in one sample sequenced in a study of T cells in localized non-small cell lung cancer (dated by TCRdb to 2020 to 2022). The library came from the immunoSEQ multiplex PCR assay. TCRdb carries this immuneACCESS record with in-frame sequences only. Its versions omit some clonotypes, under half of them owing to an unresolved V gene in the studies checked, with the rest unexplained. Recorded for this sample are about 2,800 clones; 25% to 35% of them occurred a single time. Of the sample, roughly 12% falls within the top ten clones. This specimen was lung tumor tissue, taken before any cancer treatment. The receptors were sampled from a woman aged 40-69 years with stage III lung adenocarcinoma.

V and J are TRBV11-3 and TRBJ2-3, with 7 bases aligning to TRBD2. Germline values: CDR1 SGHNT, CDR2 YENEEA. Trimming at V came to 3 bases and at J to 3 bases, leaving 6 bases not matched to a gene. The CDR3 has 15 amino acids. The CDR3 coding sequence is TGTGCCAGCAGCTTTACGGCGGGAGTAACAGATACGCAGTATTTT. Translation gives CASSFTAGVTDTQYF.

In its sample, this clone was seen a few times. V usage is TRBV11-3 and J usage is TRBJ1-2, with TRBD1 as a possible D gene (6 bases). The CDR3 runs 19 residues. V was clipped by 3 bases and J by 5 bases, with 28 bases between them. Per the germline V gene, CDR1 is SGHNT and CDR2 is YENEEA. CDR3 residues: CASSFRKSYRENSGYGYTF. The CDR3 nucleotides are TGTGCCAGCAGCTTTAGAAAGTCCTACAGGGAAAACAGTGGATATGGCTACACCTTC.

The V call is TRBV6-8, the J call TRBJ1-1; D is unresolved. This CDR3 contains 15 residues. Germline V gives CDR1 MNHGY, CDR2 SAAAGT. V was clipped by 2 bases and J by 0 bases, with 10 bases between them. The CDR3 DNA follows: TGTGCCAGCAGTTACGCACGGAGGATGAACACTGAAGCTTTCTTT. Translation: CASSYARRMNTEAFF.

This clone is medium-sized. The V and J genes are TRBV11-3 and TRBJ1-1; D is unresolved. This CDR3 has 14 amino acids. Per the germline V gene, CDR1 is SGHNT and CDR2 is YENEEA. Trimming cost V 2 bases and J 1 base, with 8 bases left between them. DNA of the CDR3: TGTGCCAGCAGCTTACTTTTCGGGAACACTGAAGCTTTCTTT. The encoded protein is CASSLLFGNTEAFF. Full variable domain (missing parts from reference TRBV11-3 and TRBJ1-1): EAGVVQSPRYKIIEKKQPVAFWCNPISGHNTLYWYLQNLGQGPELLIRYENEEAVDDSQLPKDRFSAERLKGVDSTLKIQPAELGDSAVYLCASSLLFGNTEAFFGQGTRLTVV.

This clone was counted a few times. The chain recombines TRBV15 with TRBJ2-1, with TRBD2 identical over 13 bases. The J segment lost 8 bases and the V segment lost 5 bases, leaving 6 bases of the junction unmatched. Germline V gene data show CDR1 as LNHNV and CDR2 as YYDKDF (reference sequence). The CDR3 spans 15 residues. CDR3 bases: TGTGCCACCAGCCGTGATGGGACTAGCGGGGATGAGCAGTTCTTC. It specifies CATSRDGTSGDEQFF. Full variable domain (missing parts from reference TRBV15 and TRBJ2-1): DAMVIQNPRYQVTQFGKPVTLSCSQTLNHNVMYWYQQKSSQAPKLLFHYYDKDFNNEADTPDNFQSRRPNTSFCFLDIRSPGLGDTAMYLCATSRDGTSGDEQFFGPGTRLTVL.

V gene TRBV19 combines with J gene TRBJ2-2; 7 nucleotides align to TRBD2. Germline lookup yields CDR1 LNHDA and CDR2 SQIVND (reference sequence). CDR3 length: 15 amino acids. Trimming at V came to 3 bases and at J to 2 bases, leaving 3 bases not matched to a gene. The CDR3 DNA is TGTGCCAGTAGTATCCTAGCGGCAAACACCGGGGAGCTGTTTTTT. Protein sequence: CASSILAANTGELFF.

This clone was observed a few times. The gene calls are TRBV6-8 and TRBJ2-5, with TRBD2 identical over 7 bases. The CDR3 totals 14 residues. J gave up 4 bases and V 6 bases, and 8 bases lay outside the gene matches. The germline gives CDR1 MNHGY, CDR2 SAAAGT. The CDR3 sequence: CASRDWGGGETQYF. As DNA, the CDR3 is TGTGCCAGCAGGGACTGGGGGGGTGGAGAGACCCAGTACTTC.

By share of the sample, this clone is medium-sized. The rearrangement joins TRBV9 to TRBJ1-2; the match to TRBD1 covers 8 bases. The CDR3 covers 17 residues. Germline CDR1 is SGDLS and CDR2 is YYNGEE. Trimming cost V 0 bases and J 0 bases; bases outside gene matches: 7. The CDR3, as DNA: TGTGCCAGCAGCGTAGGAACAGGGGGAATTGCTAACTATGGCTACACCTTC. Amino acid sequence: CASSVGTGGIANYGYTF.

V usage is TRBV11-3 and J usage is TRBJ2-1, with no clear D. Germline V CDR1 and CDR2: SGHNT, YENEEA. Trimming took off 5 bases at V and 2 bases at J, with 13 bases between the two ends. The CDR3 runs to 15 residues. The CDR3 DNA reads TGTGCCAGCAGCGTGAACGTTGGGACCTACAATGAGCAGTTCTTC. Translation: CASSVNVGTYNEQFF.

V and J are TRBV2 and TRBJ2-2, with unresolved D. The CDR3 is made up of 15 amino acids. Per germline, CDR1 SNHLY and CDR2 FYNNEI. Trimming cost V 11 bases and J 1 base, with 17 bases left between them. The CDR3 reads CASQSDDWNTGELFF. The CDR3 region has the DNA TGTGCCTCCCAGTCGGACGACTGGAACACCGGGGAGCTGTTTTTT.

The chain recombines TRBV19 with TRBJ2-5; a possible D gene is TRBD1 (5 bases). CDR1 is LNHDA and CDR2 is SQIVND in the germline V gene (reference sequence). The V end was cut by 6 bases, the J end by 1 base, with 12 bases between. This CDR3 contains 14 residues. CDR3 in DNA: TGTGCCAGTAGACGAACGACAGCCCAAGAGACCCAGTACTTC. This encodes CASRRTTAQETQYF. The entire variable domain, with the rest obtained from reference TRBV19 and TRBJ2-5, is as follows: DGGITQSPKYLFRKEGQNVTLSCEQNLNHDAMYWYRQDPGQGLRLIYYSQIVNDFQKGDIAEGYSVSREKKESFPLTVTSAQKNPTAFYLCASRRTTAQETQYFGPGTRLLVL.

The chain is built from TRBV15 and TRBJ1-5; maybe TRBD1 (5 bases). V lost 8 bases and J lost 1, with 21 bases in between. Germline lookup yields CDR1 LNHNV and CDR2 YYDKDF (reference sequence). CDR3 length equals 17 residues. The CDR3 loop is CATSKTGVEGSNQPQHF. The CDR3 region has the DNA TGTGCCACCTCCAAGACCGGTGTCGAGGGGAGCAATCAGCCCCAGCATTTT.

Worth noting for this clone: One junction end disagrees with the germline gene, perhaps due to a read error. The chain couples TRBV6-8 to TRBJ2-3, with 10 bases aligning to TRBD2. Germline-derived CDR1 and CDR2 are MNHGY and SAAAGT. This CDR3 has 16 residues. The chain's CDR3 is CAISVAGGKTTDTQYF. Here the CDR3 DNA reads TGTGCCATCAGTGTAGCGGGAGGTAAAACCACAGATACGCAGTATTTT.

The chain uses TRBV19 and TRBJ1-2; tentative D call: TRBD1 (6 bases). CDR1 is LNHDA, CDR2 SQIVND, per germline (reference sequence). The CDR3 extends over 14 amino acids. The V end was cut by 3 bases, the J end by 3 bases, with 11 bases between. CDR3 nucleotide sequence: TGTGCCAGTAGTATGGGGGGGCCTTACTATGGCTACACCTTC. It yields the protein CASSMGGPYYGYTF.